This note documents a single T cell receptor (beta chain) sequence. What it binds is not known. This sample was included in a study of beta chain features in type 1 diabetes. General study points: The naive, central memory and Treg TCRB repertoires showed an apparent similarity that was greater among patients than among healthy donors. Among patients with Type 1 diabetes, TCRB CDR3s were moderately but significantly shorter in every one of the four CD4+ subsets.

The germline gives CDR1 GTSNPN, CDR2 SVGIG (reference sequence). Trimming stripped 2 bases from V and 1 base from J, with 11 bases between. The CDR3 has 14 residues. Every bit of the isolated RNA underwent reverse transcription, so sequencing read expressed TCRB transcripts. Measured with immunoSEQ multiplex PCR; TCRdb has only the in-frame clones, and not every one. Among over 600,000 clones listed, around 12% were seen once. Over 95% purity was reached by all sorted populations. The V call is TRBV30, the J call TRBJ2-5, with a tentative D call TRBD1 (5 bases). Sequences were obtained from naive CD4+ T cells from blood. This TCR came from a man aged 25 to 40 with type 1 diabetes. The CDR3 DNA is TGTGCCTGGAGTATGACACAGGTCCAAGAGACCCAGTACTTC. This translates into CAWSMTQVQETQYF.